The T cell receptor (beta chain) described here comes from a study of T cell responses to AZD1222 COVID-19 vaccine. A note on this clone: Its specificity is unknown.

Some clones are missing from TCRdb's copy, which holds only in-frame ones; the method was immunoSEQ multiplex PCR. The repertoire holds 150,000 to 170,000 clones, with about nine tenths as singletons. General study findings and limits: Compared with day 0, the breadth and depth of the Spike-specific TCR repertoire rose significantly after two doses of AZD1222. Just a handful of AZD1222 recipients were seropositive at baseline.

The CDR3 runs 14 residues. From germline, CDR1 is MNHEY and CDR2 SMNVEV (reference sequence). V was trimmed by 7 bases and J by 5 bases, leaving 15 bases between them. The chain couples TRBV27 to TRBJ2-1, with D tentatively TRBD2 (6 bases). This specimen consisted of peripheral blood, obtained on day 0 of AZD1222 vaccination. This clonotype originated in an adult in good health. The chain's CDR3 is CASIGRGAHNEQFF. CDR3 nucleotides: TGTGCCAGCATCGGGCGGGGCGCTCACAATGAGCAGTTCTTC.